Shown below are 20 T cell receptor beta chains from a single sample sequenced in a study of CD8+CD57+ T cells in acquired aplastic anemia (dated by TCRdb to the late 2010s). The reads were generated on an Illumina HiSeq 2000. Genomic DNA was used as template for profiling of TCR beta VDJ combinations and CDR3 sequences. In TCRdb, the public reads were trimmed at Q25 with fastp and aligned with MiXCR, with productive beta chains retained. Rows matching on CDR3 protein sequence are summarized as one entry with the most common DNA and genes. For this sample the table gives 75,000 to 80,000 distinct CDR3 sequences, of which 70% were detected only once. The biggest ten clones account for approximately 81% of the sample. Expansion of CD8+CD57+ cells had been shown by flow cytometry in the patients chosen for sequencing. The sample consisted of sorted CD4+, CD8+, or CD8+CD57+ T cells (not recorded which) from PBMCs. The receptors originated from a human donor with aplastic anemia.

This clonotype came up a few times. V gene TRBV12-3 or TRBV12-4 combines with J gene TRBJ1-2, with 10 positions matching TRBD1. V was pared by 6 bases and J by 3 bases, with 7 bases of the junction left unmatched. This CDR3 spans 15 amino acids. CDR3 region: CASRPPGQGHYGYTF. The CDR3 DNA sequence: TGTGCCAGCAGGCCACCGGGACAGGGGCACTATGGCTACACCTTC.

This clonotype was found a few times. This chain connects TRBV11-1 to TRBJ2-5; 7 positions agree with TRBD1. V dropped 6 bases and J dropped 2; count of bases not matched to a gene: 15. The CDR3 totals 17 residues. CDR1 is SGHAT, CDR2 FQDESV, per germline (reference sequence). The CDR3 loop reads CASRPPTGQPQQETQYF. The CDR3 DNA reads TGTGCCAGCAGACCACCCACGGGACAGCCCCAACAAGAGACCCAGTACTTC.

This clonotype was seen a few times. The rearrangement links TRBV15 to TRBJ1-2, with D hard to call. CDR3 length equals 16 residues. Trimming took off 0 bases at V and 5 bases at J, with 16 bases between the two ends. Germline loops: CDR1 LNHNV, CDR2 YYDKDF (reference sequence). Written as DNA, the CDR3 is TGTGCCACCAGCAGAGATGGCGGAGGGCAGGATTATGGCTACACCTTC. Protein product: CATSRDGGGQDYGYTF.

The chain carries TRBV13 and TRBJ1-6; D uncertain. Trimming left V 5 bases short and J 7 bases short, with 12 bases between. From germline, CDR1 is PRHDT and CDR2 FYEKMQ (reference sequence). CDR3 length: 14 amino acids. CDR3 DNA sequence: TGTGCCAGCAGCCTCTCGGCGGAGAATTCACCCCTCCACTTT. Translation: CASSLSAENSPLHF. The complete variable domain, with remaining parts taken from reference TRBV13 and TRBJ1-6, reads AAGVIQSPRHLIKEKRETATLKCYPIPRHDTVYWYQQGPGQDPQFLISFYEKMQSDKGSIPDRFSAQQFSDYHSELNMSSLELGDSALYFCASSLSAENSPLHFGNGTRLTVT.

V and J are TRBV7-2 and TRBJ1-1; D unclear. The germline V gene encodes CDR1 SGHTA and CDR2 FQGNSA. The CDR3 has 13 amino acids. V was cut by 3 bases and J by 0 bases, with 5 bases left in between. The CDR3 protein is CASSFTLNTEAFF. The CDR3, as DNA: TGTGCCAGCAGCTTCACCTTGAACACTGAAGCTTTCTTT.

The chain recombines TRBV28 with TRBJ2-5; 7 bases fit TRBD2. J lost 4 bases, V lost 2 bases, and 13 bases had no gene match. The length of the CDR3 is 17 residues. Per the germline V gene, CDR1 is MDHEN and CDR2 is SYDVKM. DNA of the CDR3: TGTGCCAGCAGTTTACCCCCAGCGGGATTGCGAGTAGAGACCCAGTACTTC. Amino acid sequence: CASSLPPAGLRVETQYF.

This clonotype appeared a single time. This chain uses TRBV9 with TRBJ1-6, with D possibly being TRBD1 (5 bases). Per germline, CDR1 SGDLS and CDR2 YYNGEE. The CDR3 is made up of 14 amino acids. The V end lost 0 bases, the J end lost 14 bases, and 15 bases lay between the germline ends. The CDR3 region is CASSVEGEGLTLHF. Here the CDR3 DNA reads TGTGCCAGCAGCGTAGAGGGCGAGGGGCTCACCCTCCACTTT. Full variable domain (rest looked up from reference TRBV9 and TRBJ1-6): DSGVTQTPKHLITATGQRVTLRCSPRSGDLSVYWYQQSLDQGLQFLIQYYNGEERAKGNILERFSAQQFPDLHSELNLSSLELGDSALYFCASSVEGEGLTLHFGNGTRLTVT.

This chain joins TRBV7-9 and TRBJ2-2; D is unclear. V lost 5 bases to trimming and J lost 7 bases, with 2 bases between them. The CDR3 length is 10 residues. CDR1 SEHNR and CDR2 FQNEAQ come from the germline V gene (reference sequence). The CDR3 DNA reads TGTGCCAGCAGCCTCGGGGAGCTGTTTTTT. This gives the protein CASSLGELFF. Together with reference TRBV7-9 and TRBJ2-2, the CDR3 gives the full variable domain: DTGVSQNPRHKITKRGQNVTFRCDPISEHNRLYWYRQTLGQGPEFLTYFQNEAQLEKSRLLSDRFSAERPKGSFSTLEIQRTEQGDSAMYLCASSLGELFFGEGSRLTVL.

The chain employs TRBV4-2 and TRBJ2-3; 10 bases map to TRBD1. CDR3 length: 17 residues. The junction had 9 bases not matched to a gene; V was cut back by 2 bases and J by 4 bases. Germline V CDR1 and CDR2: LGHNA, YNFKEQ. The CDR3 DNA reads TGTGCCAGCAGCCAACCTCCGGGACAGGGGTTCCCAGATACGCAGTATTTT. Translated, it gives CASSQPPGQGFPDTQYF.

The chain joins TRBV2 to TRBJ2-1; a possible D gene is TRBD1 (5 bases). Trimming cost V 5 bases and J 1 base, with 9 bases left between them. The CDR3 has 14 amino acids. Germline V lookup: CDR1 SNHLY, CDR2 FYNNEI. The CDR3 reads CASSRTRSYNEQFF. The CDR3 DNA is TGTGCCAGCAGTCGGACAAGATCCTACAATGAGCAGTTCTTC.

This clonotype occurred many times. CDR3 protein: CSARVQDLSNQPQHF. CDR3 nucleotide sequence: TGCAGTGCTAGAGTTCAGGACCTTAGCAATCAGCCCCAGCATTTT. This chain connects TRBV20-1 to TRBJ1-5; D is uncertain. The V end was cut by 1 base, the J end by 0 bases, with 10 bases between. This CDR3 spans 15 amino acids. CDR1 is DFQATT, CDR2 SNEGSKA, per germline (reference sequence).

The rearrangement uses TRBV20-1 and TRBJ2-5; D not certain. V was shortened by 0 bases and J by 4 bases, with 6 bases between the two germline ends. The CDR3 totals 12 residues. From germline, CDR1 is DFQATT and CDR2 SNEGSKA (reference sequence). The CDR3 sequence is CSARDLAETQYF. CDR3 coding DNA: TGCAGTGCTAGAGATCTTGCAGAGACCCAGTACTTC.

On this clonotype: This could be a read error, since a much larger clone is one nucleotide away. The CDR3 loop reads CASSLIRDMSAAFF. CDR3 nucleotide sequence: TGTGCCAGCAGTTTGATACGGGACATGAGTGCAGCTTTCTTT. The chain employs TRBV12-3 or TRBV12-4 and TRBJ1-1; TRBD1 is a possible D gene (6 bases). Trimming pared 3 bases from V and 10 bases from J, leaving 18 bases between. The CDR3 loop spans 14 amino acids.

V usage is TRBV20-1 and J usage is TRBJ1-2; no clear D gene. V lost 3 bases and J 7 bases, leaving 12 bases between the germline ends. The germline gives CDR1 DFQATT, CDR2 SNEGSKA (reference sequence). The CDR3 loop spans 12 amino acids. The CDR3 DNA reads as TGCAGTGCTAGGGTTTTGAGGCCTGGCTACACCTTC. It specifies CSARVLRPGYTF.

This clonotype was picked up a small number of times. The rearrangement uses TRBV5-1 and TRBJ1-5, with D uncertain. V was trimmed by 0 bases and J by 1 base, leaving 8 bases between them. Germline CDR1 SGHRS, CDR2 YFSETQ. The CDR3 totals 15 residues. CDR3 bases: TGCGCCAGCAGCTTGGGGTCGGAAAGCAATCAGCCCCAGCATTTT. This codes for CASSLGSESNQPQHF.

The chain carries TRBV4-2 and TRBJ2-7; D possibly matches TRBD1 or TRBD2 (5 bases each). The ends were cut back, 4 bases at V and 4 bases at J, with 20 bases in the middle. The CDR3 loop spans 16 amino acids. CDR1 LGHNA and CDR2 YNFKEQ come from the germline V gene. The CDR3 DNA reads TGTGCCAGCAGCCTCCGAGGGACCGCACCCGGGTACGAGCAGTACTTC. This translates into CASSLRGTAPGYEQYF.

The chain recombines TRBV6-2 or TRBV6-3 with TRBJ2-1; 12 bases are a match to TRBD1. Germline V gene data show CDR1 as MNHEY and CDR2 as SVGEGT. The CDR3 consists of 19 residues. V dropped 0 bases and J dropped 5; count of bases not matched to a gene: 11. The CDR3 loop is CASSYSSTPGQGAHNEQFF. CDR3 nucleotides: TGTGCCAGCAGTTACTCGAGTACACCGGGACAGGGGGCCCACAATGAGCAGTTCTTC.

The chain joins TRBV5-5 to TRBJ2-7; perhaps D is TRBD1 or TRBD2 (5 bases each). The CDR3 length is 13 residues. Germline-derived CDR1 and CDR2 are SGHKS and YYEKEE (reference sequence). The V and J ends lost 3 bases and 2 bases respectively, with 9 bases between them. The DNA of the CDR3 is TGTGCCAGCAGCTGGGACGGGACCTACGAGCAGTACTTC. This encodes CASSWDGTYEQYF.

The J gene is TRBJ2-7, the V gene TRBV7-8, with TRBD2 as a possible D gene (7 bases). CDR1 is SGHVS and CDR2 is FQNEAQ in the germline V gene. The CDR3 loop spans 15 amino acids. Trimming removed 3 bases at V and 0 bases at J, with 12 bases between. The CDR3 DNA is TGTGCCAGCAGCTTGGGAGGGGGGTTCTCCTACGAGCAGTACTTC. The encoded protein is CASSLGGGFSYEQYF. Based on the CDR3 plus reference TRBV7-8 and TRBJ2-7, the full variable domain is GAGVSQSPRYKVAKRGQDVALRCDPISGHVSLFWYQQALGQGPEFLTYFQNEAQLDKSGLPSDRFFAERPEGSVSTLKIQRTQQEDSAVYLCASSLGGGFSYEQYFGPGTRLTVT.

On this clonotype: Germline is not matched at one junction end, which may reflect a read error. V usage is TRBV20-1 and J usage is TRBJ2-1; no clear D. Germline V gene data show CDR1 as DFQATT and CDR2 as SNEGSKA (reference sequence). This CDR3 contains 12 residues. In nucleotides, the CDR3 is TGCAGTGCTAGAGACCTAAACAATGAGCGGTTCTTC. As protein: CSARDLNNERFF.